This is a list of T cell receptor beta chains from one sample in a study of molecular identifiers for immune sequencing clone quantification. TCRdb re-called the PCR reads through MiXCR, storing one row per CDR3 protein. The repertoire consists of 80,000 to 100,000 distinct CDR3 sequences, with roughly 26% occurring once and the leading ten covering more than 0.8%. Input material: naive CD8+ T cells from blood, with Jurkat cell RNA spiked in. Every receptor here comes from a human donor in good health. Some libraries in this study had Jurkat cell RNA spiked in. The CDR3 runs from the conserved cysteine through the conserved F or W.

CARSPGTGVYEQYF	TRBV11-2
CASSPGSYTDTQYF	TRBV27
CASSIDPHRDVPSTDTQYF	TRBV19
CASRGGAVNQPQHF	TRBV6-5
CASSLELAADTQYF	TRBV28
CSARKGEADTQYF	TRBV20-1
CASSPGTSGSEQYF	TRBV7-2
CASYPGTSFTPDTQYF	TRBV27
CASSPFGLAGARYTQYF	TRBV6-2/TRBV6-3
CASSLEAGESYEQYF	TRBV7-6
CASSPVGMGFTEAFF	TRBV12-3/TRBV12-4
CSELTVSYEQYF	TRBV29-1
CAWGLTSGGNEQFF	TRBV30
CASVWDRLNTEAFF	TRBV28
CASSHLERGVGTQYF	TRBV3-1
CASHPPGRSPGYEQYF	TRBV5-3
CSARVYLVPTAGETYEQYF	TRBV20-1
CAWSGPWPANYEPSF	TRBV30
CASSVSGRNEQYF	TRBV4-2
CSASQSSEAYEQYF	TRBV20-1
CASSFEVGGEDTQYF	TRBV12-3/TRBV12-4
CASTLGGGVGNQPQHF	TRBV7-8
CASSLDFVRGDMNTEALF	TRBV7-9
CASSQGEGISPDSGNTIYF	TRBV4-1
CAWDNGRTYEQYF	TRBV30
CASRADTNTEAFF	TRBV11-2
CASSRTSGESEQYF	TRBV7-3
CASIRTGDYEQYF	TRBV6-1